This T cell receptor beta chain came from a study of shared clonotypes between healthy human individuals. Over several immunoSEQ plates, each subset's genomic DNA was distributed in even portions. In replicate PCRs of sorted subsets, roughly 190 ng DNA, tens of thousands of T cell genomes, was used. Produced via immunoSEQ multiplex PCR; TCRdb's table is partial and in-frame only. The table shows approximately 1.5 million clones, with 98% occurring only once. Source material: naive CD4+ T cells sorted from blood. Noted subset: CD45RA+ positively selected. The origin of this receptor is a young man in good health.

Here the CDR3 reads CASSGFHPGYEQYF. CDR3 in DNA: TGTGCCAGTAGTGGGTTCCATCCAGGCTACGAGCAGTACTTC. The V gene is TRBV19, the J gene TRBJ2-7; D call uncertain. Trimming pared 5 bases from V and 3 bases from J, leaving 14 bases between. CDR1 and CDR2 from the germline V gene are LNHDA and SQIVND (reference sequence). The CDR3 length is 14 residues.